This T cell receptor beta chain comes out of a study of T-cell reconstitution after alpha-beta-depleted transplantation in children. Germline lookup yields CDR1 SGHAT and CDR2 FQNNGV. The CDR3 consists of 13 residues. Trimming removed 3 bases from V and 3 bases from J, with 7 bases in between. Unique molecular identifiers featured in how the TCRbeta library was prepared. TCRdb reanalysed the PCR reads using MiXCR and keeps one entry per CDR3 protein. The table records hundreds of thousands of distinct CDR3 sequences, roughly a quarter of them present only once. This clonotype has a handful of counts. Sequenced material: PBMCs, mostly from graft donor cells, taken 360 days after TCRalphabeta/CD19-depleted stem cell transplant. This chain joins TRBV11-2 and TRBJ2-3; the D is unclear. This TCR came from a female patient younger than 10 who had a stem cell transplant for congenital amegakaryocytic thrombocytopenia, so the T cells may come from the graft donor. As DNA, the CDR3 is TGTGCCAGCAGCTTTGGTTCTACAGATACGCAGTATTTT. Its protein product is CASSFGSTDTQYF.